This TCR beta chain was sequenced in a study of molecular identifiers for immune sequencing clone quantification. Isolation of naive CD8 T cells was achieved by sorting on a CD8+CD4-CCR7+CD45RA+ phenotype. As concerns this clonotype: The antigen is undetermined. The germline gene is not matched at one end of the junction; a read error may be the cause.

Findings and limits, study-wide: Effector cells kept over 99% of their molecules in clones above 20 RNA copies, while naive cells kept under 1% there.

TCRdb reanalysed the PCR reads using MiXCR and keeps one entry per CDR3 protein. Among over 600,000 distinct CDR3 sequences listed, 15% to 20% were seen once. Sequenced sample: naive CD8+ T cells from blood, with Jurkat cell RNA spiked in. Described subset: FACS-sorted CD8+CD4-CCR7+CD45RA+ naive T cells. The receptor was derived from a human donor in good health. Some libraries in this study had Jurkat cell RNA spiked in.

Written as DNA, the CDR3 is TGTGCCAGCGGCTTGGAGGGATACGAGCGGTACTTC. Encoded protein: CASGLEGYERYF. V gene TRBV5-3 combines with J gene TRBJ2-7; perhaps TRBD2 as D (6 bases). TRBV5-3 qualifies as an ORF whose function is uncertain. This CDR3 has 12 residues.